This TCR beta chain was observed in a study of T cell repertoires in cytomegalovirus infection. V lost 4 bases to trimming and J lost 1 base, with 10 bases between them. CDR1 is ENHRY and CDR2 is SYGVKD in the germline V gene. This CDR3 region has 14 residues. This clonotype was found once. Its antigen remains unidentified. TCRdb fed the reads into MiXCR, producing one record per CDR3 protein. The repertoire holds about 470,000 distinct CDR3 sequences, about 42% seen once, with 43% in the top ten. This sequence joins TRBV10-3 and TRBJ1-1; TRBD1 might be the D (6 bases). Specimen: cultured PBMCs, collected from culture after CMV antigen stimulation. The receptor was derived from a human donor in good health (CMV status not recorded). Some clones in this sample may be carry-over from other donors' samples. The CDR3 reads CAISGDTKNTEAFF. The CDR3 nucleotides read TGTGCCATCAGTGGGGACACGAAGAACACTGAAGCTTTCTTT.